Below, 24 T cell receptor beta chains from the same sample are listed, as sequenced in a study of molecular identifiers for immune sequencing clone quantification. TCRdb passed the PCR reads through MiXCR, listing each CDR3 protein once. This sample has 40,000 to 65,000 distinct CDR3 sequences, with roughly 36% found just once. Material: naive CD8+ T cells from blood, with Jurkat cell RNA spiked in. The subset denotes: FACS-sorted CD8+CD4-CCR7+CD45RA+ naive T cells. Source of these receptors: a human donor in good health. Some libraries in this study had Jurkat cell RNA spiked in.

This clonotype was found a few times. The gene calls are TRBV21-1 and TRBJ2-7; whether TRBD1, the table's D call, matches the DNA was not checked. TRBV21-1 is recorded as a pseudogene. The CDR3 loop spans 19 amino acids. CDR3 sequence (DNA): TGTGCCAGCAGCAAAGTATTGGGGCCCGACAGGCCCAGCTCCTACGAGCAGTACTTC. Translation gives CASSKVLGPDRPSSYEQYF.

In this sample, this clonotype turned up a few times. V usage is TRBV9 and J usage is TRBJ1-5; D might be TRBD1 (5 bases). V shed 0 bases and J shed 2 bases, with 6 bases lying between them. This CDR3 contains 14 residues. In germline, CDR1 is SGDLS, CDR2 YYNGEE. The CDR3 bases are TGTGCCAGCAGCGTAGAAGGGGGCAATCAGCCCCAGCATTTT. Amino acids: CASSVEGGNQPQHF.

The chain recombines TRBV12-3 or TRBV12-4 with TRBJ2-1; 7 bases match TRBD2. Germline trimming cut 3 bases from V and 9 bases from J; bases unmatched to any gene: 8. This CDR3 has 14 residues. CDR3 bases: TGTGCCAGCAGTTTGTCGGGAGGTAGGGCTGAGCAGTTCTTC. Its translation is CASSLSGGRAEQFF.

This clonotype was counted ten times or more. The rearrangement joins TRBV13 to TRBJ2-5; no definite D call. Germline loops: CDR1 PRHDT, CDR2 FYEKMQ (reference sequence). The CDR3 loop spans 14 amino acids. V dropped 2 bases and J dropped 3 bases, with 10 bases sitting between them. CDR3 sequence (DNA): TGTGCCAGCAGCTTAAGGGCAGGAGAAGAGACCCAGTACTTC. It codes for CASSLRAGEETQYF.

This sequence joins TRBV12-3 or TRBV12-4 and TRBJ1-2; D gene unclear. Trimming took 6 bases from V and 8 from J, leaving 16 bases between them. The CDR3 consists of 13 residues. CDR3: CASSSPNIGGYTF. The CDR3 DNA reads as TGTGCCAGCAGCTCCCCCAATATAGGGGGCTACACCTTC.

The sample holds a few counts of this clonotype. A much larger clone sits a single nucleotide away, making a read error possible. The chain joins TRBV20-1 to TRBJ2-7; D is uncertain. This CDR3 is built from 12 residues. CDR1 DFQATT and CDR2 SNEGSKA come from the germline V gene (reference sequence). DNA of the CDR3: TGCAGCCCCACCGGTGCCGGCGGCGAGCAGTACTTC. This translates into CSPTGAGGEQYF.

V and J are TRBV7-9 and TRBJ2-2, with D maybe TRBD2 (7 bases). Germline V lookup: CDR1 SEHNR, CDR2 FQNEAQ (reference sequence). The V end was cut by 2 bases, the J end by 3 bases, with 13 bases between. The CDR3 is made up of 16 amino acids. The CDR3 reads CASSLPGGRYTGELFF. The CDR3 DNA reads TGTGCCAGCAGCTTACCGGGGGGCAGGTACACCGGGGAGCTGTTTTTT.

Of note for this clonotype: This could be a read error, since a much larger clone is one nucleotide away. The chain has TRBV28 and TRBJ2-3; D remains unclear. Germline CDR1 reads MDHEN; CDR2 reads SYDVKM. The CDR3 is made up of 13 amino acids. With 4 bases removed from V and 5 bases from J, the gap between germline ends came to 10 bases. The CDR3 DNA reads TGTGCCAGCAGTTGGGCCCCCCAAGATACGCAGTATTTT. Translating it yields CASSWAPQDTQYF.

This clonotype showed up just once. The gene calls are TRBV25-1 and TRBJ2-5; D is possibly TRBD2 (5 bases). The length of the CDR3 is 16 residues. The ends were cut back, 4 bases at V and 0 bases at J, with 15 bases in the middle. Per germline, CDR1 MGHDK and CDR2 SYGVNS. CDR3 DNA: TGTGCCAGCAGTGTATTAAGCGGAGCGTACCAAGAGACCCAGTACTTC. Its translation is CASSVLSGAYQETQYF.

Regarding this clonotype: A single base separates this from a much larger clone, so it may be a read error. The CDR3 is CSVSINTLGEQFF. CDR3 coding DNA: TGCAGCGTCTCCATCAATACCTTAGGAGAGCAGTTCTTC. The chain uses TRBV29-1 and TRBJ2-1; D gene unclear. This CDR3 has 13 amino acids. The V gene lost 6 bases and the J gene lost 10 bases, with 19 bases spanning the gap. CDR1 SQVTM and CDR2 ANQGSEA come from the germline V gene.

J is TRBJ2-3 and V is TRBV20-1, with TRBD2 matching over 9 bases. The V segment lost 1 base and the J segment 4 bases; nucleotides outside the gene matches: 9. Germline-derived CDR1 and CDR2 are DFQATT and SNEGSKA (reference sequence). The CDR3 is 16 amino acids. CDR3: CSARGPVAGVADTQYF. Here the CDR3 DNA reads TGCAGTGCTAGAGGCCCGGTAGCGGGAGTGGCAGATACGCAGTATTTT.

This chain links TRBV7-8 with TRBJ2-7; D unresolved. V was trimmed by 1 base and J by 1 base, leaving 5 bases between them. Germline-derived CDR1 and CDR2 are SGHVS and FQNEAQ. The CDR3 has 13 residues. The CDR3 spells CASSLGESYEQYF. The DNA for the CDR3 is TGTGCCAGCAGCTTAGGCGAATCCTACGAGCAGTACTTC.

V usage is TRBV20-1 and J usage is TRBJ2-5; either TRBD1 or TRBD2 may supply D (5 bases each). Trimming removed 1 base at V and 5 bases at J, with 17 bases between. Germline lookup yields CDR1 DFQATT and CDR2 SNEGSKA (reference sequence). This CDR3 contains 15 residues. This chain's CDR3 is CSARGPGPQEETQYF. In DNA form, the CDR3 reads TGCAGTGCTAGAGGCCCGGGACCCCAGGAGGAGACCCAGTACTTC.

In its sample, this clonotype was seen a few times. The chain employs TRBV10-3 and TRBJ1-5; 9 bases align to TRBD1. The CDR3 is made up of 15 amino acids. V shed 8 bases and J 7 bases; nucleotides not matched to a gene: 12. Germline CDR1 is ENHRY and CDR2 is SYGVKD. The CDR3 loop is CAISEGQGKDQPQHF. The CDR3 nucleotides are TGTGCCATCTCGGAGGGACAGGGAAAAGACCAGCCCCAGCATTTT.

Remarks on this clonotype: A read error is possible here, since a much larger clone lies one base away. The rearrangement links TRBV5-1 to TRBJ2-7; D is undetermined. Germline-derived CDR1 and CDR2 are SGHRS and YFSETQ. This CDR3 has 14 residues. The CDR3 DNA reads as TGCGCCAGCAGCTTAGCCGGGTCTGAGTACGTGCAGTACTTC. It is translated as CASSLAGSEYVQYF.

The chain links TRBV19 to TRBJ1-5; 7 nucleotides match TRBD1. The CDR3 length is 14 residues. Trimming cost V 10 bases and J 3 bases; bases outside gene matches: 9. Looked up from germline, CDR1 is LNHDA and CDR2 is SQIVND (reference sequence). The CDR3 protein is CATTDRPYNQPQHF. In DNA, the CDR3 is TGTGCCACCACGGACAGGCCATACAATCAGCCCCAGCATTTT.

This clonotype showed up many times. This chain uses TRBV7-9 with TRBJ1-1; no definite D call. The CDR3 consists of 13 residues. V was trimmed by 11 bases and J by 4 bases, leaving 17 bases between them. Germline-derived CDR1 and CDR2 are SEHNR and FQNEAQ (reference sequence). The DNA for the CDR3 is TGTGCCGTATGGATCCCAGGTCGCACTGAAGCTTTCTTT. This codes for CAVWIPGRTEAFF.

This chain's CDR3 is CSASGTGFFEAFF. In DNA, the CDR3 is TGCAGTGCTAGTGGAACAGGGTTTTTTGAAGCTTTCTTT. The genes are TRBV20-1 and TRBJ1-1, with D possibly matching TRBD1 (6 bases). CDR1 DFQATT and CDR2 SNEGSKA come from the germline V gene (reference sequence). The CDR3 runs to 13 residues. Trimming took off 3 bases at V and 7 bases at J, with 15 bases between the two ends.

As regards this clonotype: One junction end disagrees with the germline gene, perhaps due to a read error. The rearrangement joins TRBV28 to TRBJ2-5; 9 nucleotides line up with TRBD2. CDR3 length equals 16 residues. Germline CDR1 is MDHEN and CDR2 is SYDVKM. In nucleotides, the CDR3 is TGTGCCAGCAGGCCCGGGGCTAGCGGGACGCAAGAGCCCCAGTACTTC. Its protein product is CASRPGASGTQEPQYF.

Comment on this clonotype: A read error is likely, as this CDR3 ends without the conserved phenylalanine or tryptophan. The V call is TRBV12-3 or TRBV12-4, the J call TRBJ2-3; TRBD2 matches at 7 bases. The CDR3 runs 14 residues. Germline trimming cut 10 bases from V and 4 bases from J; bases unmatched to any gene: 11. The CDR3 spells CATKGSGRADTQYL. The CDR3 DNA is TGTGCCACGAAGGGTAGCGGGCGCGCAGATACGCAGTATTTA.

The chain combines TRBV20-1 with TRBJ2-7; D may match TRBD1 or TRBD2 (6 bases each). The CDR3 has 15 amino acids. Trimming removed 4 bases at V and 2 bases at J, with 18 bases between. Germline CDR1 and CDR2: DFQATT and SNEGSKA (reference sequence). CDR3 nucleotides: TGCAGTGCTACCCCAGAGGGGGGCCCGGCCTACGAGCAGTACTTC. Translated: CSATPEGGPAYEQYF.

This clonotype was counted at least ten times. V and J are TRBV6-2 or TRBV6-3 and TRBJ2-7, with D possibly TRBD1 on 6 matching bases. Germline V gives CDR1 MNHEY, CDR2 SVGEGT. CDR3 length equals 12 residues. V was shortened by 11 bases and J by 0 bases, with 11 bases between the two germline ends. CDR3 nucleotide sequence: TGTGCCTCCCAGGACAGCTCCTACGAGCAGTACTTC. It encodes CASQDSSYEQYF.

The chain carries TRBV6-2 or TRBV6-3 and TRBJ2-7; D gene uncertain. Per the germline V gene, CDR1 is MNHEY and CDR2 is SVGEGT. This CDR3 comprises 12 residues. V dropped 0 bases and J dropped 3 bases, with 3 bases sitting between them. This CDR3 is CASSYSLYEQYF. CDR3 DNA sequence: TGTGCCAGCAGTTACTCTCTCTACGAGCAGTACTTC.

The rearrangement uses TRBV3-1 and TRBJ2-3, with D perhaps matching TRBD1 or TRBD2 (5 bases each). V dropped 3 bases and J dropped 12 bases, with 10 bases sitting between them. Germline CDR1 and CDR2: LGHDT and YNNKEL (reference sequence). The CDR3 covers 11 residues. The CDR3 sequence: CASSQGTPQYF. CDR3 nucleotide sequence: TGTGCCAGCAGCCAGGGGACCCCTCAGTATTTT.